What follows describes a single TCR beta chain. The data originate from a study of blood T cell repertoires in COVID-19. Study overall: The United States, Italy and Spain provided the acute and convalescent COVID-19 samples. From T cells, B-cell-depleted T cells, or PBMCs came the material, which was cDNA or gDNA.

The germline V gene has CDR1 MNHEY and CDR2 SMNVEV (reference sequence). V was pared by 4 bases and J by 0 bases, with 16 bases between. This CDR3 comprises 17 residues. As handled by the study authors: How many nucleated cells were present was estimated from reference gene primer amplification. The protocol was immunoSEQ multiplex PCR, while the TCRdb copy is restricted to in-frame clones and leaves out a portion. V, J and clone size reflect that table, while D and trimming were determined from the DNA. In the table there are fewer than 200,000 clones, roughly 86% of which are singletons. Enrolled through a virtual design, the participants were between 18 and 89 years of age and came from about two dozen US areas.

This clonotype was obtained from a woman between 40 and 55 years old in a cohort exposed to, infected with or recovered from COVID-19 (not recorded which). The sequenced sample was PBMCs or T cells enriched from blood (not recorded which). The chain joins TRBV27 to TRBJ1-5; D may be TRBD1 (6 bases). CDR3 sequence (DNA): TGTGCCAGCAGTTACCGGGGAGGGACATATAGCAATCAGCCCCAGCATTTT. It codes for CASSYRGGTYSNQPQHF.